Sequencing of this TCR beta chain was carried out in a study of a mutant IDH1 vaccine in newly diagnosed glioma. As for the study in general: Among treated patients, around 60% were male and roughly 38% female, and mean age was approximately 43 years.

Generated by immunoSEQ multiplex PCR, the TCRdb table keeps only in-frame clones and is missing some. The sample has 110,000 or so clones; 85% to 90% are singletons. Time point noted: week 11, during vaccination. In every dose of vaccine, 300 ug of mutant IDH1 20-mer peptide was given alongside topical imiquimod. On this clone: Its antigen remains unknown.

The CDR3 runs 14 residues. V was shortened by 2 bases and J by 4 bases, with 11 bases between the two germline ends. The germline gives CDR1 MDHEN, CDR2 SYDVKM. This specimen was PBMCs, taken from a glioma patient whose treatment included an IDH1 peptide vaccine. The chain combines TRBV28 with TRBJ1-1; D gene unclear. The sequence derives from a woman aged 45-65 years with glioma. The CDR3 region has the DNA TGTGCCAGCAGTTTAATGGGTCACGGCACTGAAGCTTTCTTT. Its translation is CASSLMGHGTEAFF.